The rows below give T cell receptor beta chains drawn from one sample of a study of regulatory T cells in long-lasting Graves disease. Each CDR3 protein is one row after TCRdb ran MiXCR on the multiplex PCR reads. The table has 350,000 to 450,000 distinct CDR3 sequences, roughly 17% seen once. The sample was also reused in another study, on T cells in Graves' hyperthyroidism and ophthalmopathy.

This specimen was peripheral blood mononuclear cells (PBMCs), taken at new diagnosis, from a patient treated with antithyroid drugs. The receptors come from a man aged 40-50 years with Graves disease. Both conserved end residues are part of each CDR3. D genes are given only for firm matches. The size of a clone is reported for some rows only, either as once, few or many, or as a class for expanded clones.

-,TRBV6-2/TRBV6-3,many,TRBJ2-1,TGTGCCAGCAGTGACTTATACAATGAGCAGTTCTTC,CASSDLYNEQFF
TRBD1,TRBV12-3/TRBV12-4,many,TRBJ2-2,TGTGCCAGCAGCCTGACAGGGGGCGGATGGGCCGGGGAGCTGTTTTTT,CASSLTGGGWAGELFF
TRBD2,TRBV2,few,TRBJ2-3,TGTGCCAGCAGGTCCGTTCCGGGACTAGCGACTAGCACAGATACGCAGTATTTT,CASRSVPGLATSTDTQYF
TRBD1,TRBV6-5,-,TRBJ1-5,TGTGCCAGCAGTTACCCGCCGGGACAGGGGCCTCAGCCCCAGCATTTT,CASSYPPGQGPQPQHF
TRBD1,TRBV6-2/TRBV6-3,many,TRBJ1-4,TGTGCCAGCAGTTACTCGTTGGGGACAGGTGAAAAACTGTTTTTT,CASSYSLGTGEKLFF
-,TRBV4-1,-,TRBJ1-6,TGCGCCAGCAGCCAAGATTGGGGGATTTCACCCCTCCACTTT,CASSQDWGISPLHF
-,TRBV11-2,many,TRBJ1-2,TGTGCCAGCAGCTTAGGGAGGGCAACTAACTATGGCTACACCTTC,CASSLGRATNYGYTF
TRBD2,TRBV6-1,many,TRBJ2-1,TGTGCCAGCACTCACAAGCGGGGGGGATACAATGAGCAGTTCTTC,CASTHKRGGYNEQFF
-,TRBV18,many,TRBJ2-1,TGTGCCAGCTCACAAGGTTTTAAGCGCTACAATGAGCAGTTCTTC,CASSQGFKRYNEQFF
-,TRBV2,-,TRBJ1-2,TGTGCCAGTCACAGAGGTACTAACTATGGCTACACCTTC,CASHRGTNYGYTF
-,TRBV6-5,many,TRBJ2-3,TGTGCCAGCAGTTCACCGGAGGAGAGAGATACGCAGTATTTT,CASSSPEERDTQYF
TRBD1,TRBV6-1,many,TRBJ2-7,TGTGCCAGCAGGACAGGGTCCCACGAGCAGTACTTC,CASRTGSHEQYF
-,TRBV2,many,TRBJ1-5,TGTGCCAGCCAATCCCTTTATAGCAATCAGCCCCAGCATTTT,CASQSLYSNQPQHF
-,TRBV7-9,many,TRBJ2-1,TGTGCCAGCAGCTTAGTCGGGGGTCATTCCGGTGAGCAGTTCTTC,CASSLVGGHSGEQFF
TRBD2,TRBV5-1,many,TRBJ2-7,TGCGCCAGCAGCTACACATCGGGACTAGTCTCCGAGCAGTACTTC,CASSYTSGLVSEQYF
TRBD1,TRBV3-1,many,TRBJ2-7,TGTGCCAGCAGCCAAGATAGGCCGGGACAGGGAAATAACGAGCAGTACTTC,CASSQDRPGQGNNEQYF
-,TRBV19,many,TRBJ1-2,TGTGCCAGTAGCCCGGTGGGCGCAGGGATCGACTACACCTTC,CASSPVGAGIDYTF
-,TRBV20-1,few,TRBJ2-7,TGCAGTGCTCCCCAACCAGGGTATGACGAGCAGTACTTC,CSAPQPGYDEQYF
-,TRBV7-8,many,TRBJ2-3,TGTGCCAGCAGCTTAGGGGGATTCGCAGATACGCAGTATTTT,CASSLGGFADTQYF
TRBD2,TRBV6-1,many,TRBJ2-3,TGTGCCAGCAGTGAAGTTAGCGGGGGGGCAGATACGCAGTATTTT,CASSEVSGGADTQYF
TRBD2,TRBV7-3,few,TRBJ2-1,TGTGCCAGCAGCTATAGCGGGGGCATTTACAATGAGCAGTTCTTC,CASSYSGGIYNEQFF
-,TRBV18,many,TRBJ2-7,TGTGCCAGCTCACGACCGGAAAATGGCGTGGAGCAGTACTTC,CASSRPENGVEQYF
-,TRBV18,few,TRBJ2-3,TGTGCCAGCTCACCACCCCAGGGGTGGACAGATACGCAGTATTTT,CASSPPQGWTDTQYF
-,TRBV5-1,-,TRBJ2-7,TGCGCCAGCAGCTTGGCACACCATACCCCAAGCTCCTACGAGCAGTACTTC,CASSLAHHTPSSYEQYF
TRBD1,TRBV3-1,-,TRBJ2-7,TGTGCCAGCAGCCAAACGGGACAGGGAGTTTACGAGCAGTACTTC,CASSQTGQGVYEQYF
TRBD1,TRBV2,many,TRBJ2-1,TGTGCCAGCAGTGAAGGCCAGGGGGCGAGAAATGAGCAGTTCTTC,CASSEGQGARNEQFF
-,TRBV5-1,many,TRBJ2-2,TGCGCCAGCAGCTTGTATTCGGGCGCGAACACCGGGGAGCTGTTTTTT,CASSLYSGANTGELFF
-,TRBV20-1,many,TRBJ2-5,TGCAGTGCTAGGCGGGGACAGCAAGAGACCCAGTACTTC,CSARRGQQETQYF
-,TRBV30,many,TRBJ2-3,TGTGCCTGGGAACCCTCAGGGGGGGATACGCAGTATTTT,CAWEPSGGDTQYF
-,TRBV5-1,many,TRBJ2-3,TGTGCCAGCAGCTTAATAGGTGATACGCAGTATTTT,CASSLIGDTQYF
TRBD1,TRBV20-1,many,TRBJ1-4,TGCAGTGCCCCGGACAGGCTATCAACTAATGAAAAACTGTTTTTT,CSAPDRLSTNEKLFF
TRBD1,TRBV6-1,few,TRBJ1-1,TGTGCCAGCAGTCCAACCCGGACAGGGGGCCAAGCTTTCTTT,CASSPTRTGGQAFF
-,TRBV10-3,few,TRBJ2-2,TGTGCCACCCCCGGAGGGGGGGACCTTAACACCGGGGAGCTGTTTTTT,CATPGGGDLNTGELFF
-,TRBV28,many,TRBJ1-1,TGTGCCAGCAGCCCCAGGCCCCGCGAGGCTTTCTTT,CASSPRPREAFF
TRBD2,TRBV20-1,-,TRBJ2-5,TGCAGTGCTATAGAATCTAGCGGGGGGACCCAAGAGACCCAGTACTTC,CSAIESSGGTQETQYF
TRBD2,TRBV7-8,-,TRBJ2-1,TGTGCCACCTGGGGGACTAGTCCCTTTATCTACAATGAGCAGTTCTTC,CATWGTSPFIYNEQFF
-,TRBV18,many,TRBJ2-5,TGTGCCAGCTCACCACCGGGTAGGAGGGAGACCCAGTACTTC,CASSPPGRRETQYF
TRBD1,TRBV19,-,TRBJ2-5,TGTGCCAGTAGTATAAACAGGGGTGAAGAGACCCAGTACTTC,CASSINRGEETQYF
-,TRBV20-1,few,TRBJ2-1,TGCAGTGGCTGGACAAACAATGAGCAGTTCTTC,CSGWTNNEQFF
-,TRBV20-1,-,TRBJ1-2,TGCAGTGCTTTAACCCCTTATATTGGCGCGGAGGGCTACACCTTC,CSALTPYIGAEGYTF
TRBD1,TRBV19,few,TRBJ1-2,TGTGCCAGTAGTATAACTGGGACAGGGGGCTTTGGTGGCTACACCTTC,CASSITGTGGFGGYTF
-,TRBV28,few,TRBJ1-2,TGTGCCAGCAGTTTATGGGGATTAGGGATAGCTAACTATGGCTACACCTTC,CASSLWGLGIANYGYTF
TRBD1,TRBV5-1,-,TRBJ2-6,TGCGCCAGCAGCTTAGGACAGGGGATGGGTGGGGCCAACGTCCTGACTTTC,CASSLGQGMGGANVLTF
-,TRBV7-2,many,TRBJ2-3,TGTGCCAGCAGCTCCAGCCCGACGGGGCATGGCACAGATACGCAGTATTTT,CASSSSPTGHGTDTQYF
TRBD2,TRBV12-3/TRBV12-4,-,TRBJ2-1,TGTGCCAGCTGCTCCGGGACTAGCGGGAGAAATGAGCAGTTCTTC,CASCSGTSGRNEQFF
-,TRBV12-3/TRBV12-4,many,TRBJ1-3,TGTGCCAGCAGAAGAAACACCATATATTTT,CASRRNTIYF
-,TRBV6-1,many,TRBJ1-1,TGTGCCAGCAGTGTCTCTCTCCAGGACAGGAACACTGAAGCTTTCTTT,CASSVSLQDRNTEAFF
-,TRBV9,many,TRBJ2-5,TGTGCCAGCAGCGGCCGGGACGCGTACCAAGAGACCCAGTACTTC,CASSGRDAYQETQYF
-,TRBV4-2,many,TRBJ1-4,TGTGCCAGCAGCCTAAGGAATGTCGCGGGACTTAATGAAAAACTGTTTTTT,CASSLRNVAGLNEKLFF
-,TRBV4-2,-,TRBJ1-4,TGTGCCAGCAGCCAAGAGCCGCCCCAAGGCAGGAGAGAAGAAAAACTGTTTTTT,CASSQEPPQGRREEKLFF
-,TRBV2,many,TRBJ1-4,TGTGCCAGCAGTGAAGACAGTTTACTGTTTTTT,CASSEDSLLFF
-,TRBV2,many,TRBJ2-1,TGTGCCAGCAGTGACAGGGCCTCCTACAATGAGCAGTTCTTC,CASSDRASYNEQFF